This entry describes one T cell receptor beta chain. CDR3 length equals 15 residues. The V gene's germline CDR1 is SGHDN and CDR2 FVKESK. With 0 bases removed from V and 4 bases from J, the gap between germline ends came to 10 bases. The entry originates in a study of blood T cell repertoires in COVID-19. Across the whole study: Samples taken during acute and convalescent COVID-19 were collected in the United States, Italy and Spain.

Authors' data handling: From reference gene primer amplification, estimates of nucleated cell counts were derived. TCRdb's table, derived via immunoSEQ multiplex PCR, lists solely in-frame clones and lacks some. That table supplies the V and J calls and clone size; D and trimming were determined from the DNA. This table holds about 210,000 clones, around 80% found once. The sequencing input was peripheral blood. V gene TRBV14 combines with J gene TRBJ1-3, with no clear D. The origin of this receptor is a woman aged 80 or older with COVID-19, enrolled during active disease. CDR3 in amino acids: CASSQDAGKGNTIYF. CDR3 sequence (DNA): TGTGCCAGCAGCCAAGACGCGGGAAAAGGAAACACCATATATTTT. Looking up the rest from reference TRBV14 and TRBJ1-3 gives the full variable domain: EAGVTQFPSHSVIEKGQTVTLRCDPISGHDNLYWYRRVMGKEIKFLLHFVKESKQDESGMPNNRFLAERTGGTYSTLKVQPAELEDSGVYFCASSQDAGKGNTIYFGEGSWLTVV.